This T cell receptor beta chain was obtained from a study of shared clonotypes between healthy human individuals. Looking at the study overall: Per donor, CD8 memory used one plate, CD8 naive used two, CD4 memory used three and CD4 naive used three. Findings and caveats of the study: The expectation was that sequencing depth would affect clonotype sharing among donors.

In germline, CDR1 is MNHNY, CDR2 SVGAGI (reference sequence). V was clipped by 0 bases and J by 4 bases, with 9 bases between them. The CDR3 has 14 residues. Data came from immunoSEQ multiplex PCR; TCRdb stores just in-frame clones and leaves some out. The sample consists of some 2,100,000 clones, around 95% of them appearing once. With regard to this clone: Its antigen is undetermined.

The specimen sequenced was naive CD4+ T cells sorted from blood. Subset of the sample: CD45RA+ positively selected. The receptor was isolated from a man aged 18-30 years in good health. The J gene is TRBJ1-1, the V gene TRBV6-6; tentative D call: TRBD1 (5 bases). CDR3 bases: TGTGCCAGCAGTTACTCGGGGGTTGCCACTGAAGCTTTCTTT. Translation gives CASSYSGVATEAFF.